This entry lists 22 T cell receptor beta chains sequenced from one sample in a study of T cell responses to AZD1222 COVID-19 vaccine. Sequencing used immunoSEQ multiplex PCR; TCRdb keeps in-frame clones, though not all of them. The repertoire holds 140,000 to 150,000 clones, 92% seen once, with 3.5% to 4.5% in the top ten. The sample here was peripheral blood, taken on day 0 of AZD1222 vaccination. These TCRs come from an adult in good health.

V usage is TRBV5-5 and J usage is TRBJ2-3; D is perhaps TRBD1 (6 bases). This CDR3 region has 13 residues. V shed 4 bases and J shed 6 bases, with 12 bases lying between them. CDR1 SGHKS and CDR2 YYEKEE come from the germline V gene (reference sequence). The CDR3 is CASSVQGTDTQYF. Here the CDR3 DNA reads TGTGCCAGCAGCGTCCAGGGGACCGATACGCAGTATTTT.

The V call is TRBV14, the J call TRBJ2-1; TRBD1 might be the D (6 bases). The CDR3 spans 15 residues. V shed 4 bases and J shed 6 bases, with 16 bases lying between them. Germline-derived CDR1 and CDR2 are SGHDN and FVKESK. In DNA, the CDR3 is TGTGCCAGCAGCCTCGTAGGGGGAAGTGGCAATGAGCAGTTCTTC. Its translation is CASSLVGGSGNEQFF.

V gene TRBV29-1 combines with J gene TRBJ2-5; a possible D gene is TRBD1 (6 bases). Deletions cut 7 bases from V and 6 bases from J, with 18 bases between. The CDR3 is made up of 13 amino acids. The V gene's germline CDR1 is SQVTM and CDR2 ANQGSEA. CDR3 in amino acids: CSGLQGMEKTQYF. The DNA of the CDR3 is TGCAGCGGACTACAGGGAATGGAAAAGACCCAGTACTTC.

The chain carries TRBV27 and TRBJ1-1; D may be TRBD1 (6 bases). This CDR3 has 13 residues. Trimming pared 2 bases from V and 5 bases from J, leaving 9 bases between. Germline lookup yields CDR1 MNHEY and CDR2 SMNVEV (reference sequence). The CDR3 sequence is CASSLRGRTEAFF. CDR3 bases: TGTGCCAGCAGTTTAAGGGGGAGGACTGAAGCTTTCTTT.

The genes are TRBV6-2 or TRBV6-3 and TRBJ1-2; no reliable D call. V was trimmed by 2 bases and J by 5 bases, leaving 12 bases between them. Per the germline V gene, CDR1 is MNHEY and CDR2 is SVGEGT. This CDR3 has 14 amino acids. CDR3 DNA: TGTGCCAGCAGTTACGGCAGGACGCTTTATGGCTACACCTTC. This gives the protein CASSYGRTLYGYTF.

The rearrangement uses TRBV6-5 and TRBJ2-2; no reliable D call. This CDR3 spans 13 amino acids. V was pared by 5 bases and J by 4 bases, with 8 bases between. From germline, CDR1 is MNHEY and CDR2 SVGAGI. Written as DNA, the CDR3 is TGTGCCAGCAGTCCCCCTCGCACCGGGGAGCTGTTTTTT. Amino acids: CASSPPRTGELFF.

This clone was seen just once. The genes are TRBV2 and TRBJ2-1; D perhaps matches TRBD2 (6 bases). V shed 7 bases and J shed 7 bases, with 14 bases lying between them. The V gene's germline CDR1 is SNHLY and CDR2 FYNNEI. The CDR3 has 13 amino acids. The CDR3 DNA is TGTGCCAGCATCGGAGGGAGACGGAATGAGCAGTTCTTC. It translates to CASIGGRRNEQFF.

This chain uses TRBV12-3 or TRBV12-4 with TRBJ2-1, with D hard to call. Deletions cut 3 bases from V and 7 bases from J, with 7 bases between. The CDR3 contains 12 residues. The CDR3 DNA follows: TGTGCCAGCAGTTTTGCAGGTAATGAGCAGTTCTTC. Its translation: CASSFAGNEQFF.

V and J are TRBV19 and TRBJ1-6; 9 bases agree with TRBD1. Germline V gene sequence: CDR1 LNHDA, CDR2 SQIVND (reference sequence). V trimming: 3 bases; J trimming: 10 bases; junction bases outside the gene matches: 16. The CDR3 extends over 18 amino acids. The CDR3 loop is CASSIRSVGDRVVSPLHF. The CDR3 DNA follows: TGTGCCAGTAGTATTCGCTCGGTAGGGGACAGGGTCGTATCACCCCTCCACTTT.

The chain couples TRBV12-5 to TRBJ2-2, with 11 positions matching TRBD2. This CDR3 contains 15 residues. Germline CDR1 LGHNT, CDR2 FRNRAP. Germline trimming cut 9 bases from V and 6 bases from J; bases unmatched to any gene: 9. The CDR3 reads CARETSGKSPGELFF. DNA for the CDR3: TGTGCTAGGGAGACTAGCGGGAAAAGTCCCGGGGAGCTGTTTTTT.

V usage is TRBV5-5 and J usage is TRBJ1-1; D is ambiguous. CDR1 and CDR2 from the germline V gene are SGHKS and YYEKEE (reference sequence). This CDR3 region has 13 residues. Trimming cost V 4 bases and J 0 bases, with 7 bases left between them. The CDR3 DNA follows: TGTGCCAGCAGCACCGTGGTGAACACTGAAGCTTTCTTT. Translation gives CASSTVVNTEAFF.

The chain employs TRBV6-1 and TRBJ1-1; a weak D match, TRBD1 (6 bases). The CDR3 totals 14 residues. Germline V lookup: CDR1 MNHNS, CDR2 SASEGT. Trimming pared 2 bases from V and 3 bases from J, leaving 10 bases between. CDR3 sequence reads: CASSERGRDTEAFF. CDR3 coding DNA: TGTGCCAGCAGTGAAAGGGGGAGAGACACTGAAGCTTTCTTT.

The chain couples TRBV9 to TRBJ2-7, with D hard to call. The CDR3 totals 15 residues. The germline V gene has CDR1 SGDLS and CDR2 YYNGEE. Trimming took off 0 bases at V and 1 base at J, with 11 bases between the two ends. CDR3 protein: CASSVGVRNSYEQYF. CDR3 nucleotides: TGTGCCAGCAGCGTAGGGGTCCGGAATTCCTACGAGCAGTACTTC. Filled out from reference TRBV9 and TRBJ2-7, the complete variable domain reads DSGVTQTPKHLITATGQRVTLRCSPRSGDLSVYWYQQSLDQGLQFLIQYYNGEERAKGNILERFSAQQFPDLHSELNLSSLELGDSALYFCASSVGVRNSYEQYFGPGTRLTVT.

The rearrangement links TRBV5-4 to TRBJ2-2; 11 bases match TRBD1. V shed 3 bases, J shed 1 base, and the junction held 2 bases outside the gene matches. The CDR3 covers 16 residues. Germline CDR1 SGHNT, CDR2 YYREEE (reference sequence). The CDR3 DNA sequence: TGTGCCAGCAGCTCCGGGACAGGGGGGAACACCGGGGAGCTGTTTTTT. Residues: CASSSGTGGNTGELFF.

The chain uses TRBV27 and TRBJ2-1; unclear D gene. V shed 6 bases and J shed 6 bases, with 15 bases lying between them. Germline assignment: CDR1 MNHEY and CDR2 SMNVEV (reference sequence). The CDR3 totals 14 residues. This CDR3 is CASRNNANPNEQFF. As DNA, the CDR3 is TGTGCCAGCAGAAACAATGCCAACCCCAATGAGCAGTTCTTC.

This rearrangement joins TRBV9 to TRBJ2-5; D may correspond to TRBD1 or TRBD2 (5 bases each). Germline lookup yields CDR1 SGDLS and CDR2 YYNGEE. The CDR3 loop spans 17 amino acids. Trimming took 1 base from V and 5 from J, leaving 21 bases between them. The DNA of the CDR3 is TGTGCCAGCAGCGTATCGAGCCGGGACCACTCGAAGGAGACCCAGTACTTC. Amino acid sequence: CASSVSSRDHSKETQYF.

The V gene is TRBV11-2, the J gene TRBJ2-2; D may be TRBD1 or TRBD2 (6 bases each). Per the germline V gene, CDR1 is SGHAT and CDR2 is FQNNGV. Trimming left V 1 base short and J 4 bases short, with 13 bases between. This CDR3 spans 16 amino acids. The CDR3 here is CASSLASGAVTGELFF. CDR3 nucleotides: TGTGCCAGCAGCTTAGCTTCGGGGGCGGTCACCGGGGAGCTGTTTTTT.

This clone was recorded once. The CDR3 DNA reads TGTGCCACCAGCAGAGCCCGGGAGCAGTTCTTC. It translates to CATSRAREQFF. The chain links TRBV15 to TRBJ2-1, with D unclear. The ends were cut back, 1 base at V and 10 bases at J, with 5 bases in the middle. Germline V lookup: CDR1 LNHNV, CDR2 YYDKDF (reference sequence). The CDR3 loop spans 11 amino acids.

The V call is TRBV5-6, the J call TRBJ2-1, with 15 positions matching TRBD2. Germline V gene lookup returns CDR1 SGHDT and CDR2 YYEEEE. V shed 4 bases and J 7 bases; nucleotides not matched to a gene: 12. CDR3 length: 18 amino acids. CDR3 nucleotides: TGTGCCAGCAGCGAACCGGGACTAGCGGGAGGCCATAAAAATGAGCAGTTCTTC. It encodes CASSEPGLAGGHKNEQFF.

The rearrangement links TRBV19 to TRBJ2-1, with D possibly being TRBD2 (5 bases). The CDR3 is 16 amino acids. The germline V gene encodes CDR1 LNHDA and CDR2 SQIVND (reference sequence). V lost 6 bases to trimming and J lost 2 bases, with 17 bases between them. The DNA for the CDR3 is TGTGCCAGTAGCGTCCGAGCGGAAATAACCTACAATGAGCAGTTCTTC. Translating gives CASSVRAEITYNEQFF.

This chain uses TRBV11-3 with TRBJ2-2, with 11 bases identical to TRBD2. This CDR3 comprises 16 residues. The V and J ends lost 1 base and 4 bases, in that order; junction bases with no gene match: 2. Germline V gives CDR1 SGHNT, CDR2 YENEEA. This chain's CDR3 is CASSLVSGRVTGELFF. In DNA, the CDR3 is TGTGCCAGCAGCTTAGTTAGCGGGAGGGTCACCGGGGAGCTGTTTTTT.

This sequence joins TRBV7-3 and TRBJ1-1; no definite D call. V lost 1 base, J lost 5 bases, and 8 bases lay in between. Germline V gene sequence: CDR1 SGHTA, CDR2 FQGTGA. The CDR3 consists of 13 residues. In nucleotides, the CDR3 is TGTGCCAGCAGCTTAAGTTTCCGGACTGAAGCTTTCTTT. It is translated as CASSLSFRTEAFF.